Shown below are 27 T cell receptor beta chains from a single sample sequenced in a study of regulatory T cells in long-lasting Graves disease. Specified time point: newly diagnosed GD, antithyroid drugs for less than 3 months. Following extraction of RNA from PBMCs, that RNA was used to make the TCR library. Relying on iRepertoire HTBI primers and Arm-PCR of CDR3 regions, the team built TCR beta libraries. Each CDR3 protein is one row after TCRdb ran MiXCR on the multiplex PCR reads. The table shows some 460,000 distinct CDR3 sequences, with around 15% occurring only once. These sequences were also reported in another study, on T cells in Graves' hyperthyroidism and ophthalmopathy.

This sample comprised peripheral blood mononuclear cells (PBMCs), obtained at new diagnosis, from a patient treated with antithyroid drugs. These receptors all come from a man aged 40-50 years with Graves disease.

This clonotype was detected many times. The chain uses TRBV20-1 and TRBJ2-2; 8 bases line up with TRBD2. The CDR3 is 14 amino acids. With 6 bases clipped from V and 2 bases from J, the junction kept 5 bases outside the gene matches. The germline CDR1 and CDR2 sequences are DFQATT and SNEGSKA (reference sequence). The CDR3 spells CSATGTRNTGELFF. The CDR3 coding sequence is TGCAGTGCCACCGGGACTAGAAACACCGGGGAGCTGTTTTTT.

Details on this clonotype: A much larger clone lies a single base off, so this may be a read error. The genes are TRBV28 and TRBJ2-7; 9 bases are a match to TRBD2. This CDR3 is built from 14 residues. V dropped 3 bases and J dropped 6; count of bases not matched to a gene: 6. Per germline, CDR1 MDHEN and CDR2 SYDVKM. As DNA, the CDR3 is TGTGCCAGCAGTTTCGGGGGACTAGCCTGCGAGCAGTACTTC. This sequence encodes CASSFGGLACEQYF.

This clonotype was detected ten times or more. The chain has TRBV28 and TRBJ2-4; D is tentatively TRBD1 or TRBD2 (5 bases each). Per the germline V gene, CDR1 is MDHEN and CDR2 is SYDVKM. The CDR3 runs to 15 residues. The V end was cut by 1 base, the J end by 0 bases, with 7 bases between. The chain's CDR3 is CASSLLGVAKNIQYF. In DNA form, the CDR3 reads TGTGCCAGCAGTTTATTGGGGGTAGCCAAAAACATTCAGTACTTC.

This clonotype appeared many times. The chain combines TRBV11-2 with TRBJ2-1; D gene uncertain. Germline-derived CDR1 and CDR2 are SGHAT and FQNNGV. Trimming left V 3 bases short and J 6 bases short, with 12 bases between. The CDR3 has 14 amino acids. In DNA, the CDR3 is TGTGCCAGCAGCTTCGCTAATCTTCCCAATGAGCAGTTCTTC. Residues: CASSFANLPNEQFF. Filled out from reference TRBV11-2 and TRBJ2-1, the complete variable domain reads EAGVAQSPRYKIIEKRQSVAFWCNPISGHATLYWYQQILGQGPKLLIQFQNNGVVDDSQLPKDRFSAERLKGVDSTLKIQPAKLEDSAVYLCASSFANLPNEQFFGPGTRLTVL.

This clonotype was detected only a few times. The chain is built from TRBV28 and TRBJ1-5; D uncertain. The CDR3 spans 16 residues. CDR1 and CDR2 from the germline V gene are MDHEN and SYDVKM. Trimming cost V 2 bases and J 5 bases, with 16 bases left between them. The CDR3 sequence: CASSLESRDYDQPQHF. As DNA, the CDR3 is TGTGCCAGCAGTTTAGAATCTAGGGATTATGATCAGCCCCAGCATTTT.

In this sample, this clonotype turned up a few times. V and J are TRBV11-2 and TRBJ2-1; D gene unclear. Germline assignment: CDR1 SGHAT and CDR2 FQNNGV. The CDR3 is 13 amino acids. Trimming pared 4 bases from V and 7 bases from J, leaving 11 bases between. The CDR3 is CASSYDSRNEQFF. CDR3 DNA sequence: TGTGCCAGCAGCTATGATAGCCGGAATGAGCAGTTCTTC.

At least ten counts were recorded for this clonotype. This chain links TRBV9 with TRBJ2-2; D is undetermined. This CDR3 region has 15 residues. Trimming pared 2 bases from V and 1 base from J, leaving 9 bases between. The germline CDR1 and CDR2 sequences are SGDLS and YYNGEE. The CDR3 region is CASSVGSLNTGELFF. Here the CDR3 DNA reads TGTGCCAGCAGCGTTGGCAGTCTGAACACCGGGGAGCTGTTTTTT.

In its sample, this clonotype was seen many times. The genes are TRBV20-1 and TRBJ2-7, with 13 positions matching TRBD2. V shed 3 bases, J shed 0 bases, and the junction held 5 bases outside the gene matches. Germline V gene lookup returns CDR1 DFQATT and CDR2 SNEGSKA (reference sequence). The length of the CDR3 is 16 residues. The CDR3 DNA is TGCAGTGCTAGTGGGGGACTAGCGGGATCCTCCTACGAGCAGTACTTC. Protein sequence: CSASGGLAGSSYEQYF.

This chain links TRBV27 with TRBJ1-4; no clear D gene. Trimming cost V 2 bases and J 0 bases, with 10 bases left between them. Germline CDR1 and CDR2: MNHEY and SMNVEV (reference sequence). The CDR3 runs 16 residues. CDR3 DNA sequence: TGTGCCAGCAGTTTAGAGCCAGATGCAACTAATGAAAAACTGTTTTTT. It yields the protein CASSLEPDATNEKLFF.

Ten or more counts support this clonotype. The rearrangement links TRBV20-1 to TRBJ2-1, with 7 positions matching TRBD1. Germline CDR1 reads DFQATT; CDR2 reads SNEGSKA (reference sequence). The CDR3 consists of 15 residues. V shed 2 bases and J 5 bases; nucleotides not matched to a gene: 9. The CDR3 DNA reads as TGCAGTGCTAGAAGTGCCAGGGGGAGCAACAATGAGCAGTTCTTC. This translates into CSARSARGSNNEQFF.

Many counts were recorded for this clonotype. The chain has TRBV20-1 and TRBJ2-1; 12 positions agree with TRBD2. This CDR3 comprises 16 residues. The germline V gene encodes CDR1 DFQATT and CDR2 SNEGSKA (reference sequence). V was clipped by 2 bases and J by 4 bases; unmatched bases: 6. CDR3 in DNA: TGCAGTGCTAGAAACGCCGGGACTAGCGGGTACAATGAGCAGTTCTTC. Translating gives CSARNAGTSGYNEQFF.

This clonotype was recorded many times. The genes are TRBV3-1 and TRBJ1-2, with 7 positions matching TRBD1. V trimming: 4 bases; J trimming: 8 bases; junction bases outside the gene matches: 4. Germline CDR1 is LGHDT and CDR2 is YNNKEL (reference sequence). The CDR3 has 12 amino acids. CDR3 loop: CASSRTGVGYTF. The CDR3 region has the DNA TGTGCCAGCAGCCGCACAGGGGTCGGCTACACCTTC. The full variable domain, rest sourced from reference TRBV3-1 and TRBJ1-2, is DTAVSQTPKYLVTQMGNDKSIKCEQNLGHDTMYWYKQDSKKFLKIMFSYNNKELIINETVPNRFSPKSPDKAHLNLHINSLELGDSAVYFCASSRTGVGYTFGSGTRLTVV.

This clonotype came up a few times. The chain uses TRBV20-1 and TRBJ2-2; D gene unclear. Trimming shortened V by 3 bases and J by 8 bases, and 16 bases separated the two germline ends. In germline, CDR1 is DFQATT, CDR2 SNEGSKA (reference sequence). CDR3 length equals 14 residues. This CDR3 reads CSARLWDLGGELFF. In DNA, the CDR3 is TGCAGTGCTAGGCTTTGGGATCTCGGGGGGGAGCTGTTTTTT.

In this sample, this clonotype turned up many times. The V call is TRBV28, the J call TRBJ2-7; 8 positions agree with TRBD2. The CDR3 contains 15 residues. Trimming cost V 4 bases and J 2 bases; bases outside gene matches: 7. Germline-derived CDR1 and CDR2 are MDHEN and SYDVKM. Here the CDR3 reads CASSYRAGGAYEQYF. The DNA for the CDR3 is TGTGCCAGCAGTTATCGGGCGGGGGGCGCCTACGAGCAGTACTTC.

The CDR3 here is CASSLISTLDNNEQFF. The CDR3 nucleotides read TGCGCCAGCAGCTTAATATCTACCTTAGATAACAATGAGCAGTTCTTC. The rearrangement joins TRBV5-1 to TRBJ2-1; D is unresolved. CDR1 and CDR2 from the germline V gene are SGHRS and YFSETQ. CDR3 length: 16 amino acids. Trimming shortened V by 2 bases and J by 5 bases, and 17 bases separated the two germline ends.

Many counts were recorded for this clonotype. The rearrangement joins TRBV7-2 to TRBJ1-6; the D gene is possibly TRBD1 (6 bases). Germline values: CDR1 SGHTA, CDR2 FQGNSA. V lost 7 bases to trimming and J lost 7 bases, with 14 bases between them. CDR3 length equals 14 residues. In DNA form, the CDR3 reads TGTGCCAGCACCAAGGACAGAACCAATTCACCCCTCCACTTT. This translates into CASTKDRTNSPLHF.

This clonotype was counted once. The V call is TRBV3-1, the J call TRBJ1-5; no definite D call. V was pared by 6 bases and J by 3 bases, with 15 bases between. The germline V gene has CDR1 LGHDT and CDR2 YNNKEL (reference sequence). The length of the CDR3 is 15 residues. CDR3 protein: CASSPSHGSNQPQHF. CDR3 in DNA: TGTGCCAGCAGTCCAAGTCACGGTTCCAATCAGCCCCAGCATTTT.

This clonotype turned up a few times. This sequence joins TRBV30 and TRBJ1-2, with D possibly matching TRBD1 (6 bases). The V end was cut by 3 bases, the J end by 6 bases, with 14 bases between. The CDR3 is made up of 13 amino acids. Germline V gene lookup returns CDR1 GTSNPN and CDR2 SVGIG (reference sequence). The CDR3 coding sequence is TGTGCCTGGAGCCCCGCAGGGGCCCATGGCTACACCTTC. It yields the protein CAWSPAGAHGYTF.

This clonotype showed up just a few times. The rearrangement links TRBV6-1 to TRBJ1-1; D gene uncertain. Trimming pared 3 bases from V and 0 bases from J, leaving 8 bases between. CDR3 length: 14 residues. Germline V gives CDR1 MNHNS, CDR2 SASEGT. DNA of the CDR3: TGTGCCAGCAGTGACTCCGGGTTGAACACTGAAGCTTTCTTT. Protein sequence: CASSDSGLNTEAFF.

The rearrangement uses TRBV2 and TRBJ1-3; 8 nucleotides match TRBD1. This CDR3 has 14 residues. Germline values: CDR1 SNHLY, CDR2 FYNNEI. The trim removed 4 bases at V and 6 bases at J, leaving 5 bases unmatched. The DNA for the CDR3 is TGTGCCAGCAGTGTCGGGACAGGACAAAACACCATATATTTT. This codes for CASSVGTGQNTIYF.

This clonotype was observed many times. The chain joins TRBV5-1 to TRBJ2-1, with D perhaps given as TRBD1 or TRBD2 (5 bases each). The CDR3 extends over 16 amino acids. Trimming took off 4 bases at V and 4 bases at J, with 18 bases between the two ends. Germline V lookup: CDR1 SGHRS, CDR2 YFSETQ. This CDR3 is CASSGGSEGYYNEQFF. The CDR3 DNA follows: TGCGCCAGCAGCGGGGGATCTGAGGGCTATTACAATGAGCAGTTCTTC.

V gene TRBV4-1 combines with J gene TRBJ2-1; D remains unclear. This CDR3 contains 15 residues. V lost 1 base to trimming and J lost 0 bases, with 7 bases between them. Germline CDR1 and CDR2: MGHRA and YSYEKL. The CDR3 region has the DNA TGCGCCAGCAGCCAAGCGATAAGCTCCTACAATGAGCAGTTCTTC. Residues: CASSQAISSYNEQFF.

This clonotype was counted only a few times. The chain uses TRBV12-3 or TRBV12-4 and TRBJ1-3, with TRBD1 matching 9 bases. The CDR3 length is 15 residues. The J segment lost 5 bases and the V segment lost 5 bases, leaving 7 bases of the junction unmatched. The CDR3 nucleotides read TGTGCCAGCAGTCAAAACGGACAGGGGAGAAACACCATATATTTT. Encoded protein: CASSQNGQGRNTIYF.

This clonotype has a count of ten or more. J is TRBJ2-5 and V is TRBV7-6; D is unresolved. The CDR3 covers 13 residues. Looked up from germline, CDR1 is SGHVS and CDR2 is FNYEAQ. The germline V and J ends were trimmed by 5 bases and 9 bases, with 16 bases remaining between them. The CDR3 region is CASSRTHPMAQYF. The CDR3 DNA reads TGTGCCAGCAGCCGTACCCATCCTATGGCCCAGTACTTC.

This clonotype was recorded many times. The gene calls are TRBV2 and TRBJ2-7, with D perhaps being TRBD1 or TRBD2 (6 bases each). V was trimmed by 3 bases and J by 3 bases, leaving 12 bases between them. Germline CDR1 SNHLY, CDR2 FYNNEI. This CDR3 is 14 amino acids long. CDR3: CASSDPGAIYEQYF. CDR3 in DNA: TGTGCCAGCAGTGATCCGGGGGCGATCTACGAGCAGTACTTC. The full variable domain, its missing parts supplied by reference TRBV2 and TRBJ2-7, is EPEVTQTPSHQVTQMGQEVILRCVPISNHLYFYWYRQILGQKVEFLVSFYNNEISEKSEIFDDQFSVERPDGSNFTLKIRSTKLEDSAMYFCASSDPGAIYEQYFGPGTRLTVT.

DNA for the CDR3: TGTGCCAGCAGGAACGAGTATGGAGCCTACGAGCAGTACTTC. It encodes CASRNEYGAYEQYF. The J gene is TRBJ2-7, the V gene TRBV25-1; no definite D call. Germline V gene lookup returns CDR1 MGHDK and CDR2 SYGVNS. The V end was cut by 6 bases, the J end by 2 bases, with 14 bases between. The CDR3 is made up of 14 amino acids.

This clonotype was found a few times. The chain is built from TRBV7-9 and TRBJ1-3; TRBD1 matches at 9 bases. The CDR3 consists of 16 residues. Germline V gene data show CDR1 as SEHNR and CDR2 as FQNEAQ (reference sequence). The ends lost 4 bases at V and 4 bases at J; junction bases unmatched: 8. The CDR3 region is CASSSGQGNRGNTIYF. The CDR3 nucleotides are TGTGCCAGCAGCTCAGGACAGGGGAATAGAGGAAACACCATATATTTT.